The 2 T cell receptor beta chains in this list originate from one sample, sequenced in a study of OX40 agonist ivuxolimab in advanced cancers. Generated by immunoSEQ multiplex PCR, the TCRdb table keeps only in-frame clones and is missing some. This table holds 20,000 to 25,000 clones, approximately 87% found once. Sequencing was performed on CD4+ or CD8+ T cells sorted from blood, taken in a trial of the OX40 agonist ivuxolimab. The receptors were sampled from an adult with an advanced solid tumor such as melanoma, head and neck, liver or kidney cancer.

The table lists this clone with a count of one. The chain joins TRBV7-8 to TRBJ1-2; the D gene is possibly TRBD1 (6 bases). Germline V gene data show CDR1 as SGHVS and CDR2 as FQNEAQ. The CDR3 has 15 amino acids. Trimming left V 10 bases short and J 8 bases short, with 26 bases between. The CDR3 DNA sequence: TGTGCCACTTCAGGGGACATTTTTTTTCCCGACGGCTACACCTTC. It codes for CATSGDIFFPDGYTF.

V is TRBV7-9 and J is TRBJ2-3, with 8 bases that match TRBD2. Trimming cost V 4 bases and J 4 bases; bases outside gene matches: 7. This CDR3 has 15 residues. Germline CDR1 SEHNR, CDR2 FQNEAQ (reference sequence). The CDR3 sequence is CASSWLGTSSDTQYF. The CDR3 bases are TGTGCCAGCAGCTGGCTTGGGACTAGTTCAGATACGCAGTATTTT.